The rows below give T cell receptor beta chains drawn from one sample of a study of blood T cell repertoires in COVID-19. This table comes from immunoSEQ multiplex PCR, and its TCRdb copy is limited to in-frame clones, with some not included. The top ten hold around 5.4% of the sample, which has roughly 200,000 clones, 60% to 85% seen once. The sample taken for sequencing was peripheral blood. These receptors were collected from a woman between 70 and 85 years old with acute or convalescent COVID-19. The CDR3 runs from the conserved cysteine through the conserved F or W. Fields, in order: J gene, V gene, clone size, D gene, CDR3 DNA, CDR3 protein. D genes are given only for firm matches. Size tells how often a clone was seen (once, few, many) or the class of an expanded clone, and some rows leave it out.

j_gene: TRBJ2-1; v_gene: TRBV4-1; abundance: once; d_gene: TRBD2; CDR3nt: TGCGCCAGCAGGGAGGGTCCTCTAGAGCCGGGGGGTGAGCAGTTCTTC; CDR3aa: CASREGPLEPGGEQFF
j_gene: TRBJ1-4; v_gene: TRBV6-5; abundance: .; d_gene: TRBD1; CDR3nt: TGTGCCAGCAGGCGGACAGGTCTTAATGAAAAACTGTTTTTT; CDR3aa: CASRRTGLNEKLFF
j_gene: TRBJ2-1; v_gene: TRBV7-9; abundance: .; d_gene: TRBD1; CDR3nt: TGTGCCAGCAGCCGACAGGGCGCCTTATACAATGAGCAGTTCTTC; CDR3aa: CASSRQGALYNEQFF
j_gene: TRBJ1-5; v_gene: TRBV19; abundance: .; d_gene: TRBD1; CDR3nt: TGTGCCAGTAGTAGATTTGGGACAGGAGGTAGCAATCAGCCCCAGCATTTT; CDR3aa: CASSRFGTGGSNQPQHF
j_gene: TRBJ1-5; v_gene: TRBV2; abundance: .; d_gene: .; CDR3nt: TGTGCCAGCAGCACAGGGACCCAACAGCCCCAGCATTTT; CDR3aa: CASSTGTQQPQHF
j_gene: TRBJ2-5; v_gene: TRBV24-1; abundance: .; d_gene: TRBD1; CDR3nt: TGTGCCACCAGTGATTCCGGGGGACAGGGGAAGACCCAGTACTTC; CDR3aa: CATSDSGGQGKTQYF
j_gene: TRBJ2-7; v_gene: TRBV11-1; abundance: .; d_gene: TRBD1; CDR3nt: TGTGCCAGCAGCTTGTCGGGACAGATAGCCTACGAGCAGTACTTC; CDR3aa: CASSLSGQIAYEQYF
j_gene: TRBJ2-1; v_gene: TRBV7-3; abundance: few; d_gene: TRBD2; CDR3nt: TGTGCCAGCAGCTTAATCCCGGGACTAGCGAGACTCTTC; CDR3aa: CASSLIPGLARLF
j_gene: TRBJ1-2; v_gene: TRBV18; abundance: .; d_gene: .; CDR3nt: TGTGCCAGCTCTCCCATCGGGGGGAGTGATGGCTACACCTTC; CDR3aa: CASSPIGGSDGYTF
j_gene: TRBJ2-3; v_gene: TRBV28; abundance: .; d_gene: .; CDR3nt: TGTGCCAGCAGTTTGCGGACAGCTAGCACAGATACGCAGTATTTT; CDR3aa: CASSLRTASTDTQYF
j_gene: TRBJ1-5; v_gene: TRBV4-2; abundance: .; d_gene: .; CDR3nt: TGTGCCAGCAGCCAAGCGACAGGCTCCCTCAATCAGCCCCAGCATTTT; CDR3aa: CASSQATGSLNQPQHF
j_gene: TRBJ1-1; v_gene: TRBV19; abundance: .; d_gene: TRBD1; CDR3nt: TGTGCCAGTATGTTAGACAGGGGGGGCACTGAAGCTTTCTTT; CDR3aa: CASMLDRGGTEAFF
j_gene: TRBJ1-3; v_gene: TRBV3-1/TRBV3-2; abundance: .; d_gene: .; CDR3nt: TGTGCCAGCAGCCCGACAGCCTCTGGAAACACCATATATTTT; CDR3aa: CASSPTASGNTIYF
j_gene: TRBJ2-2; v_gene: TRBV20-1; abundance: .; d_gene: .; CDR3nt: TGCAGTGCTCCCGAGGCCAAGGAGCTGTTTTTT; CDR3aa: CSAPEAKELFF
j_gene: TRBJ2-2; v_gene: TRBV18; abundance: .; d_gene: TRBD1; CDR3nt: TGTGCCAGCCCAGGGCCCGGGACAGGGACCGGGGAGCTGTTTTTT; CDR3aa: CASPGPGTGTGELFF
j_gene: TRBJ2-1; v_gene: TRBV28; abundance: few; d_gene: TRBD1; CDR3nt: TGTGCCAGCAGTTTATTTTTGGGACAGAACAATGAGCAGTTCTTC; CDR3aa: CASSLFLGQNNEQFF
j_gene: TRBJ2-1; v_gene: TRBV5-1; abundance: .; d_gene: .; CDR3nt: TGCGCCAGCAGCTTGGAGGGTAGCGGCAATGAGCAGTTCTTC; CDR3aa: CASSLEGSGNEQFF
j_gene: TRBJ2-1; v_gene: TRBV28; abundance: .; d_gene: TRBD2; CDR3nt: TGTGCCAGCAGCACACCGGGACTAGCGGGAGCTAGTGAGCAGTTCTTC; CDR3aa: CASSTPGLAGASEQFF
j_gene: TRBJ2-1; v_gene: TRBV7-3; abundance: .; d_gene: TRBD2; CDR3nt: TGTGCCAGCAGCTTCGACAGTGGCATTTCTTATAGCGGGATCTACAATGAGCAGTTCTTC; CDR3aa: CASSFDSGISYSGIYNEQFF
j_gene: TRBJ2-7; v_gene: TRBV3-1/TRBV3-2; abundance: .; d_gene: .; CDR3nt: TGTGCCAGCAGCCATTCAAACTACGAGCAGTACTTC; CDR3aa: CASSHSNYEQYF